This T cell receptor (beta chain) was identified in a study of monozygotic twins with cystic fibrosis. The V gene's germline CDR1 is KGHSH and CDR2 LQKENI. This CDR3 spans 17 amino acids. J gave up 6 bases and V 4 bases, and 13 bases lay outside the gene matches. The study's findings and limits: Low clonality (median approximately 0.0095) suggested a mostly naive repertoire.

Repertoires were generated with immunoSEQ multiplex PCR, while TCRdb's copy carries only in-frame clones and drops some. The profile shows 13,000 or so clones, approximately 92% of them singletons. With respect to this clone: The antigen is unknown.

The sample comprised blood. The chain is built from TRBV18 and TRBJ2-1, with 9 bases fitting TRBD2. This receptor was identified in a boy younger than 18 with cystic fibrosis. The CDR3 region is CASSQTLAGVGPNEQFF. Written as DNA, the CDR3 is TGTGCCAGCTCACAAACCTTAGCGGGAGTGGGCCCCAATGAGCAGTTCTTC.